This entry describes one T cell receptor beta chain. Germline V gene data show CDR1 as SQVTM and CDR2 as ANQGSEA. This CDR3 is built from 17 residues. V was pared by 6 bases and J by 0 bases, with 8 bases of the junction left unmatched. This record belongs to a study of CD8 T cells in Susac syndrome. Reverse transcription used roughly 0.45 to 1 ug RNA and random hexamers. Amplification of TCR beta CDR3 used immunoSEQ multiplex PCR across 54 Vbeta and 13 Jbeta. MiXCR, applied by TCRdb to the immunoSEQ multiplex PCR reads, yields one record per CDR3 protein. The sample shows over 95,000 distinct CDR3 sequences, about nine tenths of them seen only once.

The J gene is TRBJ2-1, the V gene TRBV29-1; 13 bases fit TRBD2. This TCR derives from a human donor in good health. The specimen was CD8+ T cells from PBMCs. The CDR3, as DNA: TGCAGCGTCCGACTAGCGGGGGGTCCAAGCTCCTACAATGAGCAGTTCTTC. Residues: CSVRLAGGPSSYNEQFF.